Each of the 15 T cell receptor beta chains below was sequenced from the same sample in a study of blood T cells in healthy people across ages. A second about 7 to 11 cycle PCR used barcoded and J-beta primers. Via MiXCR, TCRdb re-called the 5' RACE reads, giving one row per CDR3 protein. The data show about 670,000 distinct CDR3 sequences, 45% to 60% seen once. The sample consisted of blood. Receptors were obtained from a woman older than 75 in good health.

On this clonotype: A much larger clone differs by one base, so this may be a read error. The V gene is TRBV29-1, the J gene TRBJ2-3, with 7 positions matching TRBD1. V lost 8 bases, J lost 4 bases, and 3 bases stayed unmatched. Germline V gives CDR1 SQVTM, CDR2 ANQGSEA. This CDR3 is 11 amino acids long. CDR3 nucleotide sequence: TGCAGCATGGGACAGCCAGATACGCAGTATTTT. Translated: CSMGQPDTQYF.

The J gene is TRBJ1-2, the V gene TRBV10-3; 7 nucleotides line up with TRBD1. CDR3 length: 14 amino acids. Germline trimming cut 2 bases from V and 7 bases from J; bases unmatched to any gene: 7. Germline CDR1 reads ENHRY; CDR2 reads SYGVKD. CDR3 loop: CAISEATGTGGYTF. The CDR3 DNA follows: TGTGCCATCAGTGAGGCGACAGGGACGGGTGGCTACACCTTC.

Many counts were recorded for this clonotype. The DNA of the CDR3 is TGCGCCAGCAGCTCGACCGGGACAGGGGACTATGGCTACACCTTC. Amino acids: CASSSTGTGDYGYTF. This sequence joins TRBV5-1 and TRBJ1-2; 10 nucleotides match TRBD1. Germline loops: CDR1 SGHRS, CDR2 YFSETQ. V shed 3 bases and J 3 bases; nucleotides not matched to a gene: 5. This CDR3 region has 15 residues.

The table lists this clonotype with a few counts. The chain has TRBV20-1 and TRBJ2-2, with no clear D. The CDR3 loop spans 11 amino acids. Germline V gene sequence: CDR1 DFQATT, CDR2 SNEGSKA (reference sequence). V lost 5 bases to trimming and J lost 4 bases, with 5 bases between them. Written as DNA, the CDR3 is TGCAGTGCTGGCCCCACCGGGGAGCTGTTTTTT. The encoded protein is CSAGPTGELFF.

Here the CDR3 DNA reads TGCGCCAGCAGCTGGGGGGACAGGGGGTTTGAAGATACGCAGTATTTT. It codes for CASSWGDRGFEDTQYF. The V gene is TRBV5-1, the J gene TRBJ2-3; 11 bases line up with TRBD1. Germline-derived CDR1 and CDR2 are SGHRS and YFSETQ. V lost 3 bases to trimming and J lost 5 bases; unmatched junction nucleotides: 8. The CDR3 has 16 residues.

In the case of this clonotype: A much more abundant neighbour one base away suggests this may be a read error. This chain joins TRBV4-1 and TRBJ2-1, with D maybe TRBD2 (6 bases). Germline lookup yields CDR1 MGHRA and CDR2 YSYEKL. CDR3 length: 19 amino acids. The DNA for the CDR3 is TGCGCCAGCAGCCCCCGGGGTAGCGGCGATAGGGGCTCCCACAATGAGCAGTTCTTC. Translating gives CASSPRGSGDRGSHNEQFF.

This clonotype was seen ten or more times. The chain recombines TRBV11-2 with TRBJ2-7; D remains ambiguous. In germline, CDR1 is SGHAT, CDR2 FQNNGV. Trimming cost V 7 bases and J 2 bases, with 18 bases left between them. The CDR3 totals 15 residues. In nucleotides, the CDR3 is TGTGCCAGCAAATCTACCCTCGAACGGACCTACGAGCAGTACTTC. Residues: CASKSTLERTYEQYF.

The rearrangement joins TRBV11-1 to TRBJ2-7; the D gene is possibly TRBD1 (6 bases). Trimming cost V 9 bases and J 4 bases, with 10 bases left between them. Germline CDR1 reads SGHAT; CDR2 reads FQDESV (reference sequence). This CDR3 contains 11 residues. The CDR3 nucleotides read TGTGCCAGATCGGACAGTTACGAGCAGTACTTC. Translating gives CARSDSYEQYF.

This chain uses TRBV6-1 with TRBJ2-1; either TRBD1 or TRBD2 may supply D (7 bases each). The J call may be incorrect, as the DNA end agrees better with TRBJ2-7. CDR1 is MNHNS and CDR2 is SASEGT in the germline V gene. The length of the CDR3 is 15 residues. The CDR3 spells CASSEPRGGSYEQYF. The CDR3, as DNA: TGTGCCAGCAGTGAACCCAGGGGGGGTTCCTACGAGCAGTACTTC.

The chain couples TRBV25-1 to TRBJ1-5; 8 bases match TRBD1. This CDR3 contains 14 residues. Germline V gene sequence: CDR1 MGHDK, CDR2 SYGVNS. V trimming: 3 bases; J trimming: 4 bases; junction bases outside the gene matches: 2. The DNA of the CDR3 is TGTGCCAGCAGTGAGGGACAGGATAATCAGCCCCAGCATTTT. Amino acid sequence: CASSEGQDNQPQHF.

This chain uses TRBV6-1 with TRBJ2-5; maybe TRBD2 (6 bases). This CDR3 region has 20 residues. Per germline, CDR1 MNHNS and CDR2 SASEGT. V lost 5 bases and J 11 bases, leaving 39 bases between the germline ends. CDR3 sequence (DNA): TGTGCCAGCAGTCAGAGAACCCCTAAGATCGGTTCTTCTCCACCGGGGGAGCAGTACTTC. Encoded protein: CASSQRTPKIGSSPPGEQYF.

At least ten counts were recorded for this clonotype. The chain employs TRBV5-1 and TRBJ2-5; 10 nucleotides agree with TRBD1. Germline trimming cut 9 bases from V and 5 bases from J; bases unmatched to any gene: 4. Germline assignment: CDR1 SGHRS and CDR2 YFSETQ. CDR3 length: 12 amino acids. The CDR3 here is CATSGQGETQYF. Here the CDR3 DNA reads TGCGCCACATCGGGACAGGGGGAGACCCAGTACTTC.

Only a few counts were recorded for this clonotype. The V and J genes are TRBV5-1 and TRBJ2-3; D not resolved. Germline CDR1 reads SGHRS; CDR2 reads YFSETQ. V dropped 6 bases and J dropped 2 bases, with 13 bases sitting between them. The CDR3 is 14 residues long. CDR3 loop: CASMVDPHTDTQYF. In nucleotides, the CDR3 is TGCGCCAGCATGGTCGACCCGCACACAGATACGCAGTATTTT.

In this sample, this clonotype turned up a few times. J is TRBJ2-3 and V is TRBV14; TRBD2 might be the D (5 bases). The ends were cut back, 1 base at V and 5 bases at J, with 10 bases in the middle. In germline, CDR1 is SGHDN, CDR2 FVKESK. This CDR3 spans 14 amino acids. The CDR3 DNA reads TGTGCCAGCAGCCAAGCGCTAGCTGGAGATACGCAGTATTTT. Residues: CASSQALAGDTQYF.

In the case of this clonotype: It may be a read error: a sequence one base away is much more abundant. CDR3 in amino acids: CSARQTWNEQLF. CDR3 nucleotide sequence: TGCAGTGCGAGACAGACTTGGAATGAGCAGTTATTC. The rearrangement links TRBV20-1 to TRBJ2-1; D may be TRBD1 (5 bases). Germline V CDR1 and CDR2: DFQATT, SNEGSKA (reference sequence). The CDR3 consists of 12 residues.